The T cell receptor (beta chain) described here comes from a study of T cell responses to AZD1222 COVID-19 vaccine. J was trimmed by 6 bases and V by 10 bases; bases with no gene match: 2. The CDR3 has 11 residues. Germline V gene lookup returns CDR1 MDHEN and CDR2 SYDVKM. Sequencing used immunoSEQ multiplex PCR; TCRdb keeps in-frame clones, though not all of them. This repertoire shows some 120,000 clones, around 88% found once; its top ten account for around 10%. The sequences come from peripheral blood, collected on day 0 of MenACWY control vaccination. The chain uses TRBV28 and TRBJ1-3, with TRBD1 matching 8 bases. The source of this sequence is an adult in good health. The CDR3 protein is CATQGANTIYF. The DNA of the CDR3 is TGTGCCACCCAGGGGGCAAACACCATATATTTT.